A selection of T cell receptor beta chains follows, all from one sample in a study of blood T cell repertoires in COVID-19. Measured with immunoSEQ multiplex PCR; TCRdb has only the in-frame clones, and not every one. There are some 100,000 clones in the sample; approximately 87% occur only once, and approximately 7.9% lies in the top ten. The sample comprised peripheral blood. Source of these receptors: a man aged 65 to 79 who had recovered from COVID-19. Both conserved end residues are part of each CDR3. The D gene is left open where the match is weak. Clone size is not always given. Where it is, it says once, few, many or a class for expanded clones.

d_call: NA; j_call: TRBJ1-1; clone_size: few; v_call: TRBV13; cdr3_aa: CASSRGGGTEAFF; cdr3_nt: TGTGCCAGCAGCCGGGGCGGGGGAACTGAAGCTTTCTTT
d_call: NA; j_call: TRBJ1-2; clone_size: NA; v_call: TRBV7-3; cdr3_aa: CASSLNPTDYGYTF; cdr3_nt: TGTGCCAGCAGCTTAAATCCGACAGACTATGGCTACACCTTC
d_call: NA; j_call: TRBJ1-1; clone_size: NA; v_call: TRBV6-6; cdr3_aa: CASSLSGGEAFF; cdr3_nt: TGTGCCAGCAGTCTAAGCGGGGGTGAAGCTTTCTTT
d_call: NA; j_call: TRBJ1-4; clone_size: NA; v_call: TRBV10-3; cdr3_aa: CAISKSGRLNEKLFF; cdr3_nt: TGTGCCATCAGCAAGTCAGGGCGGTTAAATGAAAAACTGTTTTTT
d_call: NA; j_call: TRBJ1-1; clone_size: NA; v_call: TRBV20-1; cdr3_aa: CSASSGGLLSEAFF; cdr3_nt: TGCAGTGCTAGTTCGGGGGGCTTGTTGTCTGAAGCTTTCTTT
d_call: NA; j_call: TRBJ1-4; clone_size: NA; v_call: TRBV29-1; cdr3_aa: CSVGGRGEGEKLFF; cdr3_nt: TGCAGCGTTGGGGGCAGGGGAGAGGGTGAAAAACTGTTTTTT
d_call: NA; j_call: TRBJ2-4; clone_size: NA; v_call: TRBV4-2; cdr3_aa: CASSPRGRAAKNIQYF; cdr3_nt: TGTGCCAGCAGCCCCCGAGGGCGGGCGGCCAAAAACATTCAGTACTTC
d_call: TRBD2; j_call: TRBJ2-3; clone_size: NA; v_call: TRBV6-2/TRBV6-3; cdr3_aa: CASSKLAGETDTQYF; cdr3_nt: TGTGCCAGCAGTAAACTAGCGGGAGAAACAGATACGCAGTATTTT
d_call: NA; j_call: TRBJ1-4; clone_size: NA; v_call: TRBV7-2; cdr3_aa: CASSLARGGKLFF; cdr3_nt: TGTGCCAGCAGCTTAGCCCGGGGGGGAAAACTGTTTTTT
d_call: NA; j_call: TRBJ1-5; clone_size: once; v_call: TRBV7-9; cdr3_aa: CASSETGGGNQPQHF; cdr3_nt: TGTGCCAGCAGCGAAACGGGGGGGGGCAATCAGCCCCAGCATTTT
d_call: TRBD1; j_call: TRBJ2-2; clone_size: NA; v_call: TRBV5-6; cdr3_aa: CASSPDSGQVTHTGELFF; cdr3_nt: TGTGCCAGCAGCCCAGACTCGGGACAGGTAACGCACACCGGGGAGCTGTTTTTT
d_call: NA; j_call: TRBJ2-2; clone_size: NA; v_call: TRBV27; cdr3_aa: CASTSYRGGGRSGELFF; cdr3_nt: TGTGCCAGCACATCTTACAGGGGGGGTGGTAGATCCGGGGAGCTGTTTTTT
d_call: TRBD2; j_call: TRBJ2-1; clone_size: NA; v_call: TRBV7-6; cdr3_aa: CASSLISSGHFFYNEQFF; cdr3_nt: TGTGCCAGCAGCTTAATATCTAGCGGACACTTCTTCTACAATGAGCAGTTCTTC
d_call: NA; j_call: TRBJ1-2; clone_size: once; v_call: TRBV6-5; cdr3_aa: CASRQAGYGYTF; cdr3_nt: TGTGCCAGCAGACAGGCTGGCTATGGCTACACCTTC
d_call: NA; j_call: TRBJ2-7; clone_size: NA; v_call: TRBV6-2/TRBV6-3; cdr3_aa: CASSYPRGPYEQYF; cdr3_nt: TGTGCCAGCAGTTACCCCAGGGGACCCTACGAGCAGTACTTC
d_call: NA; j_call: TRBJ1-4; clone_size: NA; v_call: TRBV5-6; cdr3_aa: CASSLISGGGEKLFF; cdr3_nt: TGTGCCAGCAGCTTGATATCGGGGGGTGGAGAAAAACTGTTTTTT
d_call: TRBD2; j_call: TRBJ2-5; clone_size: NA; v_call: TRBV5-5; cdr3_aa: CASSLGGGETQYF; cdr3_nt: TGTGCCAGCAGCTTGGGCGGGGGAGAGACCCAGTACTTC
d_call: NA; j_call: TRBJ2-3; clone_size: NA; v_call: TRBV5-6; cdr3_aa: CASSPGRGDTQYF; cdr3_nt: TGTGCCAGCAGCCCCGGACGGGGTGATACGCAGTATTTT
d_call: TRBD1; j_call: TRBJ1-1; clone_size: NA; v_call: TRBV28; cdr3_aa: CASSLMGQEAFF; cdr3_nt: TGTGCCAGCAGTTTAATGGGACAGGAGGCTTTCTTT
d_call: TRBD2; j_call: TRBJ2-1; clone_size: NA; v_call: TRBV7-9; cdr3_aa: CASSLARAGGRNEQFF; cdr3_nt: TGTGCCAGCAGCTTAGCAAGGGCGGGGGGGCGGAATGAGCAGTTCTTC
d_call: TRBD1; j_call: TRBJ1-2; clone_size: NA; v_call: TRBV27; cdr3_aa: CASSSGTGVGYTF; cdr3_nt: TGTGCCAGCAGTTCAGGGACAGGGGTCGGCTACACCTTC
d_call: NA; j_call: TRBJ2-3; clone_size: NA; v_call: TRBV5-5; cdr3_aa: CASSPASGKDTQYF; cdr3_nt: TGTGCCAGCAGCCCCGCTTCGGGGAAGGATACGCAGTATTTT
d_call: NA; j_call: TRBJ1-6; clone_size: medium-sized; v_call: TRBV19; cdr3_aa: CASSFRGGGDSPLHF; cdr3_nt: TGTGCCAGTAGCTTCAGAGGGGGTGGCGATTCACCCCTCCACTTT
d_call: NA; j_call: TRBJ1-6; clone_size: NA; v_call: TRBV2; cdr3_aa: CASSEAGGRRSPLHF; cdr3_nt: TGTGCCAGCAGTGAAGCCGGAGGCAGGCGGTCACCCCTCCACTTT
d_call: NA; j_call: TRBJ2-7; clone_size: NA; v_call: TRBV7-2; cdr3_aa: CASSPGGTQTYEQYF; cdr3_nt: TGTGCCAGCAGCCCAGGGGGGACTCAAACCTACGAGCAGTACTTC
d_call: NA; j_call: TRBJ1-1; clone_size: NA; v_call: TRBV12-3/TRBV12-4; cdr3_aa: CASSFGGNTEAFF; cdr3_nt: TGTGCCAGCAGTTTCGGGGGGAACACTGAAGCTTTCTTT
d_call: NA; j_call: TRBJ2-5; clone_size: once; v_call: TRBV23-1; cdr3_aa: CASSQSKGETQYF; cdr3_nt: TGCGCCAGCAGTCAATCAAAGGGGGAGACCCAGTACTTC
d_call: NA; j_call: TRBJ1-2; clone_size: NA; v_call: TRBV18; cdr3_aa: CASSPEGLYGYTF; cdr3_nt: TGTGCCAGCTCACCGGAGGGCCTCTATGGCTACACCTTC
d_call: NA; j_call: TRBJ2-5; clone_size: NA; v_call: TRBV19; cdr3_aa: CASRRGQWETQYF; cdr3_nt: TGTGCCAGTAGAAGAGGACAGTGGGAGACCCAGTACTTC
d_call: TRBD2; j_call: TRBJ2-7; clone_size: NA; v_call: TRBV24-1; cdr3_aa: CATALAGVEYEQYF; cdr3_nt: TGTGCCACCGCGCTAGCGGGAGTGGAATACGAGCAGTACTTC
d_call: TRBD1; j_call: TRBJ1-1; clone_size: NA; v_call: TRBV18; cdr3_aa: CASSPTGDTEAFF; cdr3_nt: TGTGCCAGCTCACCGACAGGGGACACTGAAGCTTTCTTT
d_call: NA; j_call: TRBJ2-5; clone_size: NA; v_call: TRBV7-8; cdr3_aa: CASSLVRGETQYF; cdr3_nt: TGTGCCAGCAGCTTAGTCCGGGGAGAGACCCAGTACTTC